This T cell receptor (beta chain) was identified during a study of T-cell reconstitution after alpha-beta-depleted transplantation in children. CDR1 is DFQATT, CDR2 SNEGSKA, per germline (reference sequence). After removal of 4 bases from V and 2 bases from J, the junction contained 7 bases not matched to a gene. This CDR3 spans 15 amino acids. TCRbeta library preparation incorporated unique molecular identifiers. TCRdb used MiXCR to reprocess the PCR reads, holding one entry per CDR3 protein. Among approximately 490,000 distinct CDR3 sequences listed, 9.5% to 15% were seen once. Specimen: PBMCs from the stem cell graft donor, collected from the stem cell graft. The rearrangement uses TRBV20-1 and TRBJ2-5; 10 bases line up with TRBD2. This clonotype was sampled from a human donor who donated a stem cell graft to a child with combined immunodeficiency. This chain's CDR3 is CSANSRLAGQETQYF. In DNA form, the CDR3 reads TGCAGTGCTAATTCGAGACTAGCGGGTCAAGAGACCCAGTACTTC.